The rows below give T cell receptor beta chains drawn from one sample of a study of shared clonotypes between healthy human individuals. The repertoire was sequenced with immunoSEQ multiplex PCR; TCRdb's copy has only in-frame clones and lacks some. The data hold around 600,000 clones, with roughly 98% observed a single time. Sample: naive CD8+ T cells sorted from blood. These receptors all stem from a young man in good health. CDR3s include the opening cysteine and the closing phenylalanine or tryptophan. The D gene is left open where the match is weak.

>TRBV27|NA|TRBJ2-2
TGTGCCAGCAGCGACCATTCTACCACAGGGTTCGCCGGGGAGCTGTTTTTT
CASSDHSTTGFAGELFF
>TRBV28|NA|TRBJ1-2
TGTGCCAGCAGTACCCGGACTAACTATGGCTACACCTTC
CASSTRTNYGYTF
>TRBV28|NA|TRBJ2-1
TGTGCCAGCAGTTTAGTCCGGGAGCTCTACAATGAGCAGTTCTTC
CASSLVRELYNEQFF
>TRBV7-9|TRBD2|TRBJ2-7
TGTGCCAGCAGCTTAGGCGGGAGCAGCGAGCAGTACTTC
CASSLGGSSEQYF
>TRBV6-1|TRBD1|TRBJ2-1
TGTGCCAGCAACAGGGGGGTGGACTACAATGAGCAGTTCTTC
CASNRGVDYNEQFF
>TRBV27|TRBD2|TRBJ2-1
TGTGCCAGCAGTTTGAGACTAGCGGGAGGGAACTACAATGAGCAGTTCTTC
CASSLRLAGGNYNEQFF
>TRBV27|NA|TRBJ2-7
TGTGCCAGCAGCCCCTCAGGGATCCTGTACGAGCAGTACTTC
CASSPSGILYEQYF
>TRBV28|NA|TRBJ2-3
TGTGCCAGCAGTCTAGGGGACTTAAAAGATACGCAGTATTTT
CASSLGDLKDTQYF
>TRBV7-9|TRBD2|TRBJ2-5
TGTGCCAGCAGCGGGACTAGCGGGAGCGGGAAGACCCAGTACTTC
CASSGTSGSGKTQYF
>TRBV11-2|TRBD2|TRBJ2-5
TGTGCCAGCAGCTTAGGCGCTAGCGGGAGTTCCCCGGAGACCCAGTACTTC
CASSLGASGSSPETQYF
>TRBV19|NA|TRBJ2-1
TGTGCCAGTAGTTTGGGATACAATGAGCAGTTCTTC
CASSLGYNEQFF
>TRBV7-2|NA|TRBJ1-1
TGTGCCAGCAGCTTAGCGCTGGAGGCGAGGGGCACTGAAGCTTTCTTT
CASSLALEARGTEAFF
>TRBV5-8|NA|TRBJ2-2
TGTGCCAGCCGACGGCGGGGTAGCACCGGGGAGCTGTTTTTT
CASRRRGSTGELFF
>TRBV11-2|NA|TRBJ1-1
TGTGCCAGCAGCCCCACAGTGAACACTGAAGCTTTCTTT
CASSPTVNTEAFF
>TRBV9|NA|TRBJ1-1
TGTGCCAGCAGCGGGGGACCGCCGGGTGAAGCTTTCTTT
CASSGGPPGEAFF
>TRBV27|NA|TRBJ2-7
TGTGCCAGCAGTTTATCGAGACAGTCCTACGAGCAGTACTTC
CASSLSRQSYEQYF
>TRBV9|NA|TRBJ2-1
TGTGCCAGCAGCGTAGGAGGAGGCGGTACGGAGTTCTTC
CASSVGGGGTEFF
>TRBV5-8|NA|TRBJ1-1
TGTGCCAGCGCTACCTATGGGGGGTACACTGAAGCTTTCTTT
CASATYGGYTEAFF
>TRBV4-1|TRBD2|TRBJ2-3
TGCGCCAGCAGCCAAGATCCGGGGACTAGGATCACAGATACGCAGTATTTT
CASSQDPGTRITDTQYF
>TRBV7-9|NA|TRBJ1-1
TGTGCCAGCAGCTTAGGGGCGACTGAAGCTTTCTTT
CASSLGATEAFF
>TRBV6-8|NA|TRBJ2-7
TGTGCCAGCACCCGGTTCTGTAAGAGTGCGTTCCCTTTACCCTACGAGCAGTACTTC
CASTRFCKSAFPLPYEQYF
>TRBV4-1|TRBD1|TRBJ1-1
TGCGCCAGCAGCCAAGCTACAGGGGGTGGATCAGCTTTCTTT
CASSQATGGGSAFF
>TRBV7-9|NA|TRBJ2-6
TGTGCCAGCAGCTTTTCAGGGGATGGGGCCAACGTCCTGACTTTC
CASSFSGDGANVLTF
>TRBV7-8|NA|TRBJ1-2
TGTGCCAGCAGCTTAGAGTTCCGGGGCGCGGCGAATGGCTACACCTTC
CASSLEFRGAANGYTF
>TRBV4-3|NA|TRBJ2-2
TGCGCCAGCAGCCAATGGGTTAACACCGGGGAGCTGTTTTTT
CASSQWVNTGELFF
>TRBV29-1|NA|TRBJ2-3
TGCAGCGTTGAATACGGACACCTCACAGATACGCAGTATTTT
CSVEYGHLTDTQYF
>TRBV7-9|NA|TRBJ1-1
TGTGCCAGCAGCTTACTCGGGGGAAACACTGAAGCTTTCTTT
CASSLLGGNTEAFF
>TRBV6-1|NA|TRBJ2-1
TGTGCCTCAAGAACGTCCAGGGGAGATGAGCAGTTCTTC
CASRTSRGDEQFF
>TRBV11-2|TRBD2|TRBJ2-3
TGTGCCAGCAGCTTAAAGTCTGGGACTAGCGGGACTACAGATACGCAGTATTTT
CASSLKSGTSGTTDTQYF
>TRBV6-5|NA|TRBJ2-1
TGTGCCAGCAGTTACTTCCCGGGACAAGGGAACAATGAGCAGTTCTTC
CASSYFPGQGNNEQFF
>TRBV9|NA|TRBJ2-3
TGTGCCAGCAGCGCCCCCGTCGAAGATACGCAGTATTTT
CASSAPVEDTQYF
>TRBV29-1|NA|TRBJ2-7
TGCAGCGCGCTCCCAGACGGCGGGTTGGGCGAGCAGTACTTC
CSALPDGGLGEQYF
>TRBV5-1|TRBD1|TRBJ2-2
TGCGCCAGCAGCTTGGACGGACAGGGGTCTCGAACCGGGGAGCTGTTTTTT
CASSLDGQGSRTGELFF
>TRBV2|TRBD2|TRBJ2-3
TGTGCCAGCAGTGAACGGCTAGCGGTGCCCACAGATACGCAGTATTTT
CASSERLAVPTDTQYF
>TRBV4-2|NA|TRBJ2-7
TGTGCCAGCAGCCAAGGGTCGATCTACGAGCAGTACTTC
CASSQGSIYEQYF
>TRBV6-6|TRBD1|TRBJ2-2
TGTGCCAGCAGTCCTCTGACAGGGCCGAACACCGGGGAGCTGTTTTTT
CASSPLTGPNTGELFF
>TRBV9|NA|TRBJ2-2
TGTGCCAGCAGCGTAGTAACCGGGGAGCTGTTTTTT
CASSVVTGELFF